This T cell receptor beta chain was sequenced for a study of T cell changes during pregnancy in multiple sclerosis. Sequencing was performed with immunoSEQ multiplex PCR; in TCRdb, only in-frame clones are kept and a portion is missing. The sample lists more than 40,000 clones; 85% to 95% were seen once. Trimming cost V 3 bases and J 1 base; bases outside gene matches: 4. This CDR3 region has 15 residues. Looked up from germline, CDR1 is SGHRS and CDR2 is YFSETQ. The source material was CD4+ T cells from peripheral blood mononuclear cells, sampled in the third trimester of pregnancy. The chain employs TRBV5-1 and TRBJ2-1, with 7 bases matching TRBD1. This receptor was identified in a female donor with multiple sclerosis, enrolled in a pregnancy study. CDR3 coding DNA: TGCGCCAGCAGCTGGGCGACAGGGTCCTACAATGAGCAGTTCTTC. Translation: CASSWATGSYNEQFF. The variable domain in full, with the rest retrieved from reference TRBV5-1 and TRBJ2-1, is KAGVTQTPRYLIKTRGQQVTLSCSPISGHRSVSWYQQTPGQGLQFLFEYFSETQRNKGNFPGRFSGRQFSNSRSEMNVSTLELGDSALYLCASSWATGSYNEQFFGPGTRLTVL.